The clone carrying this TCR beta chain came up once. The data originate from a study of PD-L1 blockade in urothelial cancer. Generated by immunoSEQ multiplex PCR, the TCRdb table keeps only in-frame clones and is missing some. The sample yields some 120,000 clones, more than 85% seen once. The time point: peripheral blood 6 weeks after treatment start. The source was PBMCs, collected around atezolizumab (anti-PD-L1) treatment. This TCR derives from a man aged 55-75 years with urothelial cancer.

CDR3 in DNA: TGTGCCATAAACTCAGGGGGTGGCGAGACCCAGTACTTC. This translates into CAINSGGGETQYF. The rearrangement uses TRBV10-3 and TRBJ2-5; the match to TRBD1 covers 7 bases. Germline V gene sequence: CDR1 ENHRY, CDR2 SYGVKD. CDR3 length: 13 residues. With V trimmed by 9 bases and J by 5 bases, 9 bases remained unmatched.